Listed here are 2 T cell receptor beta chains from one sample, sequenced in a study of CD8 T cell repertoires and HIV-1 epitope variants. Sequencing was performed with immunoSEQ multiplex PCR; in TCRdb, only in-frame clones are kept and a portion is missing. Here the sample spans 90,000 or so clones, approximately 70% being singletons. Sequencing used uncultured baseline CD8+ T cells from peripheral blood mononuclear cells (PBMCs). Receptor source: a male donor with HIV.

The chain uses TRBV14 and TRBJ1-3; unclear D gene. V was pared by 0 bases and J by 5 bases, with 8 bases between. This CDR3 has 14 residues. The V gene's germline CDR1 is SGHDN and CDR2 FVKESK. The chain's CDR3 is CASSQEIRRNTIYF. The DNA for the CDR3 is TGTGCCAGCAGCCAAGAGATTCGGAGAAACACCATATATTTT.

This chain links TRBV19 with TRBJ1-2; the match to TRBD1 covers 7 bases. Trimming at V came to 6 bases and at J to 6 bases, leaving 10 bases not matched to a gene. The CDR3 sequence is 14 residues long. The V gene's germline CDR1 is LNHDA and CDR2 SQIVND (reference sequence). CDR3 protein: CASSGQVGTDGYTF. CDR3 bases: TGTGCCAGTAGCGGGCAGGTCGGGACAGATGGCTACACCTTC.